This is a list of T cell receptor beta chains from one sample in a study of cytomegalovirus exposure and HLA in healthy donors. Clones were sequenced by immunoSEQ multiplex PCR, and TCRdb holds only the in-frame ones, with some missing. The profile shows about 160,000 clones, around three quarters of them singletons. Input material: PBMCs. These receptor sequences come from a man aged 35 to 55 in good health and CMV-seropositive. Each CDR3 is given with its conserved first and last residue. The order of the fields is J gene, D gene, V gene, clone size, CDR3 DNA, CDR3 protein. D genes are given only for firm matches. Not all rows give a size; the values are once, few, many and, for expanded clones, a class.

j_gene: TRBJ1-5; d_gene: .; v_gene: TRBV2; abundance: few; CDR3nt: TGTGCCAGCTCGGAGGGCCGGGAGCCCCAGCATTTT; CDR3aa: CASSEGREPQHF
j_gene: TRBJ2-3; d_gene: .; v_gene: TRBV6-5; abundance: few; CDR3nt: TGTGCCAGCAGTTACTCCCGGAGTACCACACAAGATACGCAGTATTTT; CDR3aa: CASSYSRSTTQDTQYF
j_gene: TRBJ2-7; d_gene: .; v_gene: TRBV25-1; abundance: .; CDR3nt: TGTGCCAGCAGTGGCAAGGGGCCGAACGAGCAGTACTTC; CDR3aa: CASSGKGPNEQYF
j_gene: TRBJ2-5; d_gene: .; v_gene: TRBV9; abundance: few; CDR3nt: TGTGCCAGCAGCGTAGTGGGAGGTGGAGGAGAGACCCAGTACTTC; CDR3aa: CASSVVGGGGETQYF
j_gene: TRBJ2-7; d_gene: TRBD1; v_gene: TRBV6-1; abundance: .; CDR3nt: TGTGCCAGCAGTGAAATAGGACAGGGTCCCTCCTACGAGCAGTACTTC; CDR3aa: CASSEIGQGPSYEQYF
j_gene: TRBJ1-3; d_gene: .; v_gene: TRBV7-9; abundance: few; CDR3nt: TGTGCCAGCAGCTTACGAGGGTCGGGGGTTGCTGGAAACACCATATATTTT; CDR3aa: CASSLRGSGVAGNTIYF
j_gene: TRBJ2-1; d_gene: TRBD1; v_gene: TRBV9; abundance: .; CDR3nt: TGTGCCAGCAGCCCCGGGACAGGGTATTTCTTC; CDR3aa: CASSPGTGYFF
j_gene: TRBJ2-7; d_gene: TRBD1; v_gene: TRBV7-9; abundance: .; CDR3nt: TGTGCCAGCAGCCACGTGGACAGGTCCCCCTACGAGCAGTACTTC; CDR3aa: CASSHVDRSPYEQYF
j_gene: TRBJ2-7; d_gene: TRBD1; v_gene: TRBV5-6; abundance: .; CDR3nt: TGTGCCAGCAGCATCTACAGGGGCTCCTACGAGCAGTACTTC; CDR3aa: CASSIYRGSYEQYF
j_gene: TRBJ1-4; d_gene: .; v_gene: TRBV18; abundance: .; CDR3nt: TGTGCCAGCTCAAATACCGTGGCCAATGAAAAACTGTTTTTT; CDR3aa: CASSNTVANEKLFF
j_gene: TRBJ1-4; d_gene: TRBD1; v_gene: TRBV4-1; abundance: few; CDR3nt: TGCGCCAGCAGCCACAAGGACAGGGGGCTGGCTAATGAAAAACTGTTTTTT; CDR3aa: CASSHKDRGLANEKLFF
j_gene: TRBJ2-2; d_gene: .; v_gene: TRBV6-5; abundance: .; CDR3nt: TGTGCCAGCAGTTATCTGAACACCGGGGAGCTGTTTTTT; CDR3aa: CASSYLNTGELFF
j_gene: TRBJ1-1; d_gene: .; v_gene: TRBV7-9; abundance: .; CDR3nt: TGTGCCAGCAGCTTCGGGGTGGGCACTGAAGCTTTCTTT; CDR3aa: CASSFGVGTEAFF
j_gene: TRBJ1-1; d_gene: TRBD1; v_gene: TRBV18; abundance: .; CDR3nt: TGTGCCAGCTCACCACCTCGGGGACAGGCGGGTGAAGCTTTCTTT; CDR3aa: CASSPPRGQAGEAFF
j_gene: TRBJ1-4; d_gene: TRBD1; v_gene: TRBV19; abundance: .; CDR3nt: TGTGCCAGTAGTACCGCCCCACAGGGGGCGATTGAAAAACTGTTTTTT; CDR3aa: CASSTAPQGAIEKLFF
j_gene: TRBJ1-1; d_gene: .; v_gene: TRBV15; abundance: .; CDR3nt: TGTGCCACCAGCAGAGAGGGAGGCACTGAAGCTTTCTTT; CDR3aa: CATSREGGTEAFF
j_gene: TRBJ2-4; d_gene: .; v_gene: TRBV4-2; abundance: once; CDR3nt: TGTGCCAGCAGCCAAGAACCCGGGGCCAAAAACATTCAGTACTTC; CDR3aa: CASSQEPGAKNIQYF
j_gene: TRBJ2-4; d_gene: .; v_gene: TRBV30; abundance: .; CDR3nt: TGTGCCTGGAGTGTACCCCCCCGTACCAGAAACATTCAGTACTTC; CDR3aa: CAWSVPPRTRNIQYF
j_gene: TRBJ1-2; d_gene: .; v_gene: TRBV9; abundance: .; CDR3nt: TGTGCCAGCAGCGTAGGTAATTTTAACTATGGCTACACCTTC; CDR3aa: CASSVGNFNYGYTF
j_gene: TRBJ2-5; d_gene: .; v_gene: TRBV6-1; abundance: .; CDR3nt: TGTGCCAGCAGTGATGAATTGTTGTACAGGTACCAAGAGACCCAGTACTTC; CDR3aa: CASSDELLYRYQETQYF
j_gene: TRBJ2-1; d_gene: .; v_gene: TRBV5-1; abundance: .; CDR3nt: TGCGCCAGCAGCTTGACTCCTGCCAACAATGAGCAGTTCTTC; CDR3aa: CASSLTPANNEQFF
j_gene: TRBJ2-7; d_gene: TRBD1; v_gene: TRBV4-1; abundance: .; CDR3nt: TGCGCCAGCAGCCGGGGACAGGGGAGTTTCGGCGAGCAGTACTTC; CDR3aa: CASSRGQGSFGEQYF
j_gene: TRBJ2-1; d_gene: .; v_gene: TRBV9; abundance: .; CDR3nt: TGTGCCAGCAGCGCGACTGTATACAATGAGCAGTTCTTC; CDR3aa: CASSATVYNEQFF
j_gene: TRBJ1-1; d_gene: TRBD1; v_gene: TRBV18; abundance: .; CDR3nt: TGTGCCAGCTCACCACAGACAGGGGGAGGATTGAACACTGAAGCTTTCTTT; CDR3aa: CASSPQTGGGLNTEAFF
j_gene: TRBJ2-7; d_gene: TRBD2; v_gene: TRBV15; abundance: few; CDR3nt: TGTGCCACCAGCAGAGGAACTAGCGGGGTTTACGAGCAGTACTTC; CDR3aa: CATSRGTSGVYEQYF
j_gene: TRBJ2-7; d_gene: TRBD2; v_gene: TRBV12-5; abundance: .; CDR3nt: TGTGCTAGTGGTCTTAGCGGGGGGTACGAGCAGTACTTC; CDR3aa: CASGLSGGYEQYF
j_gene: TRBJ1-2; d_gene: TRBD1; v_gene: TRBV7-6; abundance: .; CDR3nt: TGTGCCAGCAGGCCGGCAGGGGGAGACTATGGCTACACCTTC; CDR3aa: CASRPAGGDYGYTF
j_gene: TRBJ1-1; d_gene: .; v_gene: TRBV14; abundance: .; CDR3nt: TGTGCCAGCAGCCAAGTCGCTGAAGCTTTCTTT; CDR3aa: CASSQVAEAFF
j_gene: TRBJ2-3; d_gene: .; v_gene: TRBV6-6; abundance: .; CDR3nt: TGTGCCAGCAGTGACAGGACATTTAGTACAGATACGCAGTATTTT; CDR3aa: CASSDRTFSTDTQYF
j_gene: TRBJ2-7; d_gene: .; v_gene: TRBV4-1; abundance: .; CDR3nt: TGCGCCAGCAGCCAAGCTCCCCAGGGGAAGGTTTACGAGCAGTACTTC; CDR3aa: CASSQAPQGKVYEQYF
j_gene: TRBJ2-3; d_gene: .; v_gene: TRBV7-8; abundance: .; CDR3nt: TGTGCCAGCAGCCCCCTCCCGGGGGTGGAGGATACGCAGTATTTT; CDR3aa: CASSPLPGVEDTQYF
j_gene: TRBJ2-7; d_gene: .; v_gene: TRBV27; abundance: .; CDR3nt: TGTGCCAGCAGTTTGAGAGGACAGCACTACGAGCAGTACTTC; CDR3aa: CASSLRGQHYEQYF
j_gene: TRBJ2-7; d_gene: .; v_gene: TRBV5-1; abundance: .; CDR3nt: TGCGCCAGCGGGTTAACCGGGACACCCGGTTACGAGCAGTACTTC; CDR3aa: CASGLTGTPGYEQYF
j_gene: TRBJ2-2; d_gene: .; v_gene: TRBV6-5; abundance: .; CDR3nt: TGTGCCAGCAGAACCCCAGGGGACAACACCGGGGAGCTGTTTTTT; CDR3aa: CASRTPGDNTGELFF
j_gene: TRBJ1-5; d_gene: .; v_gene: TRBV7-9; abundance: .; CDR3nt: TGTGCCAGCAGCTCGGACAGAGAGAATAGCAATCAGCCCCAGCATTTT; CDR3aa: CASSSDRENSNQPQHF
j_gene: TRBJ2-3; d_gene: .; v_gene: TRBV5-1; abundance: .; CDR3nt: TGCGCCAGCAGCTTGGGCGGGAGCACAGATACGCAGTATTTT; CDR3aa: CASSLGGSTDTQYF
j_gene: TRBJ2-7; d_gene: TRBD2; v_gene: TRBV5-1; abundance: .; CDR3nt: TGCGCCAGCAGCCCCCTAGCGGGGGGGCGGTCCTACGAGCAGTACTTC; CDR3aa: CASSPLAGGRSYEQYF
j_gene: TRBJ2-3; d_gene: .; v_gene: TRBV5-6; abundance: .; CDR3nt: TGTGCCAGCAGCTTGTTCAGGGTTAGACTCACAGATACGCAGTATTTT; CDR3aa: CASSLFRVRLTDTQYF
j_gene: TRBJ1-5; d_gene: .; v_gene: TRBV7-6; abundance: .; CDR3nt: TGTGCCAGCAGCTTAGACGGATCGGGTCAGCCCCAGCATTTT; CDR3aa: CASSLDGSGQPQHF
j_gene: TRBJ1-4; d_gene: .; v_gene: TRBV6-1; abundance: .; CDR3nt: TGTGCCAGCAGTTCAGGGTCAGGGGTTAATGAAAAACTGTTTTTT; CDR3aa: CASSSGSGVNEKLFF
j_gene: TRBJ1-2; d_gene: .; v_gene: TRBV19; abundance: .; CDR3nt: TGTGCCAGTAGTTGGTCGGGGTTTGATGGCTACACCTTC; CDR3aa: CASSWSGFDGYTF
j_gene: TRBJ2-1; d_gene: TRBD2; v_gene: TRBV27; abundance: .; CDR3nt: TGTGCCAGCAGTTTCCCTGGGCGGGGGGGCCGGAATGAGCAGTTCTTC; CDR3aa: CASSFPGRGGRNEQFF
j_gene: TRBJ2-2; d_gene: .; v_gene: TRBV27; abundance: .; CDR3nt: TGTGCCAGCAGTTTATTCAGTTACGGGGAGCTGTTTTTT; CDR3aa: CASSLFSYGELFF
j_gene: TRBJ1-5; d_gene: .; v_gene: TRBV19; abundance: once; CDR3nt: TGTGCCAGTAGGGACAGCCCTCAGCCCCAGCATTTT; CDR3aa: CASRDSPQPQHF
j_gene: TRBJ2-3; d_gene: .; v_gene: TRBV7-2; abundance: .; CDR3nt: TGTGCCAGCAGCCAGCCCGGACAGAAGGATACGCAGTATTTT; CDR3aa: CASSQPGQKDTQYF
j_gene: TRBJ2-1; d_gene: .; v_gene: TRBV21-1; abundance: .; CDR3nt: TGTGCCAGCAGCAAAGGGCTAGAGTCCCGGCTCAATGAGCAGTTCTTC; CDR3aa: CASSKGLESRLNEQFF
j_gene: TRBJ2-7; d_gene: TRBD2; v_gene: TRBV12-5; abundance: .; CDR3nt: TGTGCTAGTGGTCGGGGGGTAACAGAGCTTTACGAGCAGTACTTC; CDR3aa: CASGRGVTELYEQYF
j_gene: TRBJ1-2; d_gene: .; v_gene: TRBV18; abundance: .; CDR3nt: TGTGCCAGCTCACCAGGGGAAGGGGATGGCTACACCTTC; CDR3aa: CASSPGEGDGYTF
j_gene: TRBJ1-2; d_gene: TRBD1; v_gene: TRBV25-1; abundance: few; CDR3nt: TGTGCCAGCAGTGAGGGACAGGGCCACTATGGCTACACCTTC; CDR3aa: CASSEGQGHYGYTF
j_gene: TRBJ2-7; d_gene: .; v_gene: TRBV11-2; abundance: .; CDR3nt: TGTGCCAGCAGGGAGGGGGCGACCTACGAGCAGTACTTC; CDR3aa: CASREGATYEQYF
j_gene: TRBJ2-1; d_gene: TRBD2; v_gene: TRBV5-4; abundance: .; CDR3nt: TGTGCCAGCAGCTTGGGGGGAGCTAGCGGGTTGAATGAGCAGTTCTTC; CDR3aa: CASSLGGASGLNEQFF
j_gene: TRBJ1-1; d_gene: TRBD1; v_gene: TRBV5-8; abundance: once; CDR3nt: TGTGCCAGCAGCTTTCTGACAGGGTACACTGAAGCTTTCTTC; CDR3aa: CASSFLTGYTEAFF
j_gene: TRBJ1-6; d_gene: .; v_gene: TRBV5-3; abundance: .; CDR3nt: TGTGCCAGAAGCCGGAGGAATTCACCCCTCCACTTT; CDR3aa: CARSRRNSPLHF